Presented here are 24 T cell receptor beta chains from one specimen sequenced in a study of cytomegalovirus exposure and HLA in healthy donors. Primers: 60 Vbeta forward and 13 Jbeta reverse. Assay: immunoSEQ multiplex PCR; the TCRdb copy retains only in-frame clones and omits some. The table gives approximately 190,000 clones; the top ten clones make up around 0.74% of it. The sequenced sample was PBMCs. The receptors derive from a boy aged 5 to 17 in good health and CMV-seronegative.

In nucleotides, the CDR3 is TGTGCCAGCAGCCCCGGGGGTAGGGCCGCAGATACGCAGTATTTT. Amino acids: CASSPGGRAADTQYF. The genes are TRBV11-2 and TRBJ2-3, with D possibly TRBD2 on 6 matching bases. This CDR3 spans 15 amino acids. Per germline, CDR1 SGHAT and CDR2 FQNNGV. Trimming pared 5 bases from V and 4 bases from J, leaving 16 bases between.

The V and J genes are TRBV2 and TRBJ2-7; 8 bases agree with TRBD2. This CDR3 is 16 amino acids long. The ends lost 5 bases at V and 7 bases at J; junction bases unmatched: 16. CDR1 is SNHLY and CDR2 is FYNNEI in the germline V gene. This chain's CDR3 is CASSPLRTGLVGEQYF. CDR3 bases: TGTGCCAGCAGTCCACTCCGAACGGGACTAGTGGGGGAGCAGTACTTC.

The rearrangement uses TRBV7-2 and TRBJ2-3, with 8 positions matching TRBD2. The V segment lost 2 bases and the J segment 14 bases; nucleotides outside the gene matches: 12. The CDR3 spans 14 residues. The germline V gene encodes CDR1 SGHTA and CDR2 FQGNSA. Here the CDR3 DNA reads TGTGCCAGCAGCTTACGGGAATGGGCGGGGGGACCGTATTTT. Protein sequence: CASSLREWAGGPYF.

This chain links TRBV7-3 with TRBJ2-3; 9 positions agree with TRBD2. The V segment lost 4 bases and the J segment 0 bases; nucleotides outside the gene matches: 11. The CDR3 is 18 amino acids. From germline, CDR1 is SGHTA and CDR2 FQGTGA. The CDR3 sequence: CASSSPSVLAGSTDTQYF. CDR3 DNA sequence: TGTGCCAGCAGCTCCCCGTCTGTGCTAGCGGGGAGCACAGATACGCAGTATTTT.

The genes are TRBV30 and TRBJ1-1; D is undetermined. Germline V gene sequence: CDR1 GTSNPN, CDR2 SVGIG (reference sequence). This CDR3 contains 14 residues. V lost 3 bases and J lost 1, with 12 bases in between. CDR3 region: CAWRAHTANTEAFF. The CDR3 DNA reads TGTGCCTGGAGAGCACACACAGCGAACACTGAAGCTTTCTTT.

The chain recombines TRBV11-2 with TRBJ1-2, with 9 positions matching TRBD1. Germline V CDR1 and CDR2: SGHAT, FQNNGV. The ends lost 0 bases at V and 4 bases at J; junction bases unmatched: 3. The CDR3 loop spans 15 amino acids. The CDR3 DNA follows: TGTGCCAGCAGCTTAGAAACAGGGGGCGGCTATGGCTACACCTTC. It codes for CASSLETGGGYGYTF.

This chain joins TRBV11-1 and TRBJ2-2; D might be TRBD1 (6 bases). Germline loops: CDR1 SGHAT, CDR2 FQDESV (reference sequence). The CDR3 consists of 15 residues. V lost 2 bases, J lost 5 bases, and 12 bases lay in between. CDR3 in DNA: TGTGCCAGCAGCTTAATCACACAGGGTACCGGGGAGCTGTTTTTT. It translates to CASSLITQGTGELFF.

J is TRBJ2-3 and V is TRBV11-3; 10 positions match TRBD2. The CDR3 is made up of 13 amino acids. Trimming cost V 4 bases and J 11 bases; bases outside gene matches: 6. Germline CDR1 is SGHNT and CDR2 is YENEEA. The CDR3 sequence is CASSSATSGVQYF. As DNA, the CDR3 is TGTGCCAGCAGCTCTGCCACTAGCGGGGTGCAGTATTTT.

The chain is built from TRBV11-2 and TRBJ2-3; 14 bases are shared with TRBD2. With 5 bases clipped from V and 2 bases from J, the junction kept 6 bases outside the gene matches. Germline assignment: CDR1 SGHAT and CDR2 FQNNGV. The length of the CDR3 is 17 residues. The CDR3 nucleotides read TGTGCCAGCAGCAAGGGACTAGCGGGGGCCTACACAGATACGCAGTATTTT. Its translation: CASSKGLAGAYTDTQYF. Full variable domain (remainder filled in from reference TRBV11-2 and TRBJ2-3): EAGVAQSPRYKIIEKRQSVAFWCNPISGHATLYWYQQILGQGPKLLIQFQNNGVVDDSQLPKDRFSAERLKGVDSTLKIQPAKLEDSAVYLCASSKGLAGAYTDTQYFGPGTRLTVL.

This chain links TRBV27 with TRBJ1-6; D unresolved. Trimming cost V 2 bases and J 8 bases, with 7 bases left between them. In germline, CDR1 is MNHEY, CDR2 SMNVEV (reference sequence). CDR3 length equals 13 residues. CDR3 sequence reads: CASSLRGDSPLHF. CDR3 DNA sequence: TGTGCCAGCAGTTTACGGGGAGATTCACCCCTCCACTTT.

The chain joins TRBV9 to TRBJ2-2; D possibly corresponds to TRBD1 (5 bases). The CDR3 extends over 13 amino acids. Germline V gene data show CDR1 as SGDLS and CDR2 as YYNGEE. V was shortened by 0 bases and J by 6 bases, with 6 bases between the two germline ends. The CDR3 DNA reads as TGTGCCAGCAGCGTAGTAGGGGCCGGGGAGCTGTTTTTT. Protein sequence: CASSVVGAGELFF.

V usage is TRBV6-1 and J usage is TRBJ2-7, with 7 nucleotides matching TRBD2. This CDR3 contains 12 residues. The trim removed 7 bases at V and 3 bases at J, leaving 3 bases unmatched. The germline V gene encodes CDR1 MNHNS and CDR2 SASEGT. The CDR3 here is CASISGGYEQYF. The CDR3 DNA follows: TGTGCCAGCATTTCGGGGGGCTACGAGCAGTACTTC.

The chain has TRBV19 and TRBJ2-4; 8 bases are a match to TRBD2. This CDR3 spans 13 amino acids. The V gene's germline CDR1 is LNHDA and CDR2 SQIVND (reference sequence). J lost 8 bases, V lost 3 bases, and 3 bases had no gene match. The CDR3 DNA sequence: TGTGCCAGTAGTATGGCCGGGGGGGACATTCAGTACTTC. Translation gives CASSMAGGDIQYF.

V and J are TRBV2 and TRBJ1-1; D may be TRBD1 (5 bases). Trimming took 8 bases from V and 1 from J, leaving 14 bases between them. Per germline, CDR1 SNHLY and CDR2 FYNNEI. The CDR3 runs 14 residues. The CDR3 nucleotides are TGTGCCAGCGGAATCCGACAGCGGAACACTGAAGCTTTCTTT. It specifies CASGIRQRNTEAFF.

V usage is TRBV12-5 and J usage is TRBJ2-1; 8 bases line up with TRBD2. V shed 7 bases, J shed 9 bases, and the junction held 14 bases outside the gene matches. The CDR3 contains 15 residues. Germline CDR1 reads LGHNT; CDR2 reads FRNRAP. CDR3 sequence: CASATGLVVQSEQFF. The CDR3 DNA reads as TGTGCTAGTGCCACGGGACTAGTGGTTCAATCTGAGCAGTTCTTC.

With regard to this clone: The same CDR3 also results from other DNA sequences found in this sample. This CDR3 reads CASSFGGGSTDTQYF. The CDR3 region has the DNA TGCGCCAGCAGCTTCGGGGGGGGGAGCACAGATACGCAGTATTTT. The rearrangement links TRBV5-1 to TRBJ2-3; the match to TRBD2 covers 8 bases. The CDR3 is 15 residues long. Germline-derived CDR1 and CDR2 are SGHRS and YFSETQ. Trimming removed 2 bases from V and 0 bases from J; junction bases left unmatched: 2.

The chain joins TRBV5-1 to TRBJ1-6; D is possibly TRBD1 (5 bases). CDR1 is SGHRS and CDR2 is YFSETQ in the germline V gene. Trimming pared 0 bases from V and 1 base from J, leaving 11 bases between. This CDR3 contains 17 residues. The CDR3 DNA is TGCGCCAGCAGCTTGGCCTCTTCAGGGTCCTATAATTCACCCCTCCACTTT. Its protein is CASSLASSGSYNSPLHF. The variable domain in full, completed from reference TRBV5-1 and TRBJ1-6, reads KAGVTQTPRYLIKTRGQQVTLSCSPISGHRSVSWYQQTPGQGLQFLFEYFSETQRNKGNFPGRFSGRQFSNSRSEMNVSTLELGDSALYLCASSLASSGSYNSPLHFGNGTRLTVT.

The chain has TRBV11-2 and TRBJ2-3; perhaps TRBD1 as D (7 bases). The germline V and J ends were trimmed by 0 bases and 8 bases, with 12 bases remaining between them. Germline V gene lookup returns CDR1 SGHAT and CDR2 FQNNGV. This CDR3 is built from 14 residues. The chain's CDR3 is CASSLEQGRGTQYF. DNA of the CDR3: TGTGCCAGCAGCTTAGAACAGGGGCGGGGTACGCAGTATTTT.

This rearrangement joins TRBV13 to TRBJ1-4; D is perhaps TRBD1 (5 bases). CDR1 is PRHDT, CDR2 FYEKMQ, per germline (reference sequence). The CDR3 is made up of 13 amino acids. With 6 bases removed from V and 6 bases from J, the gap between germline ends came to 11 bases. CDR3 sequence (DNA): TGTGCCAGCAGGGGGCAGGAACATGAAAAACTGTTTTTT. Its translation is CASRGQEHEKLFF.

The chain joins TRBV5-6 to TRBJ2-1; 7 nucleotides agree with TRBD2. CDR3 length equals 14 residues. The V and J ends lost 4 bases and 10 bases, in that order; junction bases with no gene match: 11. The germline V gene encodes CDR1 SGHDT and CDR2 YYEEEE. CDR3 sequence (DNA): TGTGCCAGCAGCCGGACTAGTGGGAGTACAGAGCAGTTCTTC. Protein product: CASSRTSGSTEQFF.

The chain links TRBV4-2 to TRBJ1-2, with D possibly matching TRBD1 (6 bases). The CDR3 loop spans 16 amino acids. The ends were cut back, 0 bases at V and 7 bases at J, with 18 bases in the middle. The germline CDR1 and CDR2 sequences are LGHNA and YNFKEQ. CDR3 nucleotides: TGTGCCAGCAGCCAAGAGCTTTGGACAGTGGGTCTTGGCTACACCTTC. It translates to CASSQELWTVGLGYTF.

This rearrangement joins TRBV10-3 to TRBJ2-7; 9 bases are a match to TRBD1. Germline V gene data show CDR1 as ENHRY and CDR2 as SYGVKD. The CDR3 runs 13 residues. J gave up 5 bases and V 8 bases, and 7 bases lay outside the gene matches. The CDR3 is CAICMGQGDEQYF. The CDR3 DNA reads as TGTGCCATCTGTATGGGACAGGGTGACGAGCAGTACTTC.

The chain couples TRBV4-2 to TRBJ2-7; 7 bases are a match to TRBD2. V gave up 5 bases and J gave up 0 bases; unmatched junction bases: 13. This CDR3 is built from 17 residues. Germline CDR1 and CDR2: LGHNA and YNFKEQ. CDR3 bases: TGTGCCAGCAGCTCGCCACGGACATCGGGGGGCTCCTACGAGCAGTACTTC. Amino acid sequence: CASSSPRTSGGSYEQYF.

The chain uses TRBV30 and TRBJ1-5; D not certain. V was trimmed by 2 bases and J by 7 bases, leaving 12 bases between them. Germline CDR1 reads GTSNPN; CDR2 reads SVGIG (reference sequence). The CDR3 loop spans 13 amino acids. The CDR3 nucleotides are TGTGCCTGGAGTCCCGTTGGCGGCCAGCCCCAGCATTTT. Translation gives CAWSPVGGQPQHF.